This T cell receptor (beta chain) was recovered during a study of CD4 T cells in relation to SARS-CoV-2 and coronaviruses. Background on the study: After nine to eleven days of antigen culture, PBMC TCR beta CDR3s were sequenced. Negative control cultures got HIV-1 Nef peptides or no peptide.

Worth noting for this clone: Its specificity is not known.

The germline gives CDR1 LGHDT, CDR2 YNNKEL (reference sequence). This CDR3 comprises 13 residues. The V end was cut by 0 bases, the J end by 9 bases, with 9 bases between. Study findings and constraints: Roughly 65% of donors had memory CD4+ clonotypes crossrecognizing SARS-CoV-2 and common cold coronavirus spike.

CD4+ T cells from unexposed donors were obtained before the COVID-19 pandemic (2011-2018). CD4+ T cells were isolated from the cells after 10 days of culture. Unexposed-donor CD4+ T cells were probed with SARS-CoV-2 S/N and four cold-coronavirus spikes, cells permitting. The protocol was immunoSEQ multiplex PCR, while the TCRdb copy is restricted to in-frame clones and leaves out a portion. The sample contains under 25,000 clones, around 76% of which appear only once. This receptor was identified in a human donor in good health. The V and J genes are TRBV3-1 (or the pseudogene TRBV3-2) and TRBJ2-1; D remains unclear. The sequenced material came from CD4+ T cells from PBMCs, cultured in vitro. CDR3 amino acids: CASSQELFLEQFF. The CDR3 bases are TGTGCCAGCAGCCAAGAACTCTTCCTTGAGCAGTTCTTC.